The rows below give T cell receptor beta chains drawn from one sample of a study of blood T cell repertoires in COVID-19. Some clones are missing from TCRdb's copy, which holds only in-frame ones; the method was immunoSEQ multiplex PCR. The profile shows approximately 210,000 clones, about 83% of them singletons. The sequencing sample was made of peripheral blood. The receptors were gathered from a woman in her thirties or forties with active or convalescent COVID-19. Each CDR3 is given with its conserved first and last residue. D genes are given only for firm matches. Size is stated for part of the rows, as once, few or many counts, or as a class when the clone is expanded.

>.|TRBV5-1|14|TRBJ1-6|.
TGCGCCAGCAGCTTTGGAGATTATAATTCACCCCTCCACTTT
CASSFGDYNSPLHF
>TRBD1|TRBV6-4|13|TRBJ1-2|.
TGTGCCAGCAGTGCATCAACAGGGGGAGGCTACACCTTC
CASSASTGGGYTF
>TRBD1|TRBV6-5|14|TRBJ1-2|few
TGTGCCAGCAGTTACTCGCCAGGGGGCTATGGCTACACCTTC
CASSYSPGGYGYTF
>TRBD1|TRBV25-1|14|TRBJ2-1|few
TGTGCCAGCAGTGGTTGGGACAGCTACAATGAGCAGTTCTTC
CASSGWDSYNEQFF
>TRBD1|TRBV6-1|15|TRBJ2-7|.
TGTGCCAGCAGTGAATTTGGACAGGGGGCCTACGAGCAGTACTTC
CASSEFGQGAYEQYF
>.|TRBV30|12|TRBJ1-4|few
TGTGCCTGGAGTAGGGGGAATGAAAAACTGTTTTTT
CAWSRGNEKLFF
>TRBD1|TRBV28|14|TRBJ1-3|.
TGTGCCAGCAACCCGACAGGGTCTGGAAACACCATATATTTT
CASNPTGSGNTIYF
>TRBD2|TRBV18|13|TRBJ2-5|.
TGTGCCAGCTCACCACTAGCGGGAGAGACCCAGTACTTC
CASSPLAGETQYF
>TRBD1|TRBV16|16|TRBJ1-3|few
TGTGCCAGCAGCCGAGACAGGGGTACTACTGGAAACACCATATATTTT
CASSRDRGTTGNTIYF
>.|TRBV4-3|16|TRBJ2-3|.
TGCGCCAGCAGCCAAGAGGGCGGGTATAGCACAGATACGCAGTATTTT
CASSQEGGYSTDTQYF
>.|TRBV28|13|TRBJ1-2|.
TGTGCCAGCAGTTTACGGGGGGCGGAAGGCTACACCTTC
CASSLRGAEGYTF
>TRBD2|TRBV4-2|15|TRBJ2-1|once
TGTGCCAGCAGCCAAGAGGGACTAGGTCGCGATGAGCAGTTCTTC
CASSQEGLGRDEQFF
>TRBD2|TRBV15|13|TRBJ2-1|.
TGTGCCACCAGAGACGGGGGGTACAATGAGCAGTTCTTC
CATRDGGYNEQFF
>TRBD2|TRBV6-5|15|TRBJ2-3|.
TGTGCCAGTAATAGCGGGAAGTATCTCACAGATACGCAGTATTTT
CASNSGKYLTDTQYF
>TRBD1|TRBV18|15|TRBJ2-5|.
TGTGCCAGCTCACGGTCCCAGGGGGCTGACGAGACCCAGTACTTC
CASSRSQGADETQYF
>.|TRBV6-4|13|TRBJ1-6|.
TGTGCCAGCAGTGCTACGAGGGATTCACCCCTCCACTTT
CASSATRDSPLHF
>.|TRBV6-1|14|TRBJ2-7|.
TGTGCCAGCAGTGAAGCTGAGTTCCCCCGGGAGCAGTACTTC
CASSEAEFPREQYF
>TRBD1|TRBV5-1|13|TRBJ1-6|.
TGCGCCAGCCGGGAGGGGGCTGGTTCACCCCTCCACTTT
CASREGAGSPLHF
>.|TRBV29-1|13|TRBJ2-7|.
TGCAGCGTAAGTAGGGGACTCACCTACGAGCAGTACTTC
CSVSRGLTYEQYF
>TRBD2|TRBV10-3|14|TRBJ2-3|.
TGTGCCATCAGTCGGAGCGGGGAGCCAGATACGCAGTATTTT
CAISRSGEPDTQYF
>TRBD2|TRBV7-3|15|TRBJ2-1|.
TGTGCCAGCAGCTTTAGCGGGGGACCCTACAATGAGCAGTTCTTC
CASSFSGGPYNEQFF
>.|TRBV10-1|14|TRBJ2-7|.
TGCGCCAGCAGTGAGAACCTAGGCGAGGACGAGCAGTACTTC
CASSENLGEDEQYF
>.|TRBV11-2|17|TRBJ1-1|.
TGTGCCAGCAGCTTAATTGGGGGGGCCGGGGAGAACACTGAAGCTTTCTTT
CASSLIGGAGENTEAFF
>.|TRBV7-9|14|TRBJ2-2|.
TGTGCCAGCAGCTCAGGGGTTTGGGCCGGGGAGCTGTTTTTT
CASSSGVWAGELFF
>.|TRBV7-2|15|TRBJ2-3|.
TGTGCCAGCAGCTTAGAGTTCTGGAGGTCGGATACGCAGTATTTT
CASSLEFWRSDTQYF
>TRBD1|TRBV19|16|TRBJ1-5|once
TGTGCCAGTAGTGTCCGGACAGGGATCGGCAATCAGCCCCAGCATTTT
CASSVRTGIGNQPQHF
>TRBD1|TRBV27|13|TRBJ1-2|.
TGTGCCAGCAGTTGGCAGGGGGCGCGTGGCTACACCTTC
CASSWQGARGYTF
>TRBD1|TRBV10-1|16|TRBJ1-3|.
TGCGCCACCACGCCGAATGAACGGGACAGGGAGAACACCATATATTTT
CATTPNERDRENTIYF
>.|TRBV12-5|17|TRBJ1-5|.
TGTGCTAGTGACCTCGGCGGGGGGGGAGTGGGCAATCAGCCCCAGCATTTT
CASDLGGGGVGNQPQHF
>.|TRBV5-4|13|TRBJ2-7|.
TGTGCCAGCAGCTTGTTAGCGCCGGACGAGCAGTACTTC
CASSLLAPDEQYF
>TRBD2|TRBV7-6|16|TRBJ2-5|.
TGTGCCAGCAGCTTAGCATACCTAGCGGGGCTGGAGACCCAGTACTTC
CASSLAYLAGLETQYF
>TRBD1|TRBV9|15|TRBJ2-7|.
TGTGCCAGCAGCCGAGGCCGGGACAGGACTTCCGAGCAGTACTTC
CASSRGRDRTSEQYF
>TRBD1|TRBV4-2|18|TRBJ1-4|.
TGTGCCAGCAGCCAAGAGGGGCGTGGACAGGGGGCTAGAGAAAAACTGTTTTTT
CASSQEGRGQGAREKLFF
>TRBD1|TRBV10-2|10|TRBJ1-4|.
TGCGCCACCGGACAGGGTGGACTGTTTTTT
CATGQGGLFF
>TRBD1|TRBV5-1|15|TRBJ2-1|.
TGCGCCAGCAGCTTGGCCGGACAGGGTGGGAATGAGCAGTTCTTC
CASSLAGQGGNEQFF